This T cell receptor (beta chain) was identified during a study of response to subunit inactivated influenza vaccine. The CDR3 spans 19 residues. Germline CDR1 SGHAT, CDR2 FQNNGV. J was trimmed by 2 bases and V by 3 bases; bases with no gene match: 10. Findings and caveats of the study: Few additional T cells are recruited per seasonal influenza vaccination, authors suggested.

TCRdb re-called the RT-PCR reads with MiXCR, one entry per CDR3 protein. The sample contains more than 600,000 distinct CDR3 sequences, roughly 20% of which appear only once. Concerning this clonotype: Its antigen remains unidentified.

The source is a man aged 45 to 65 who received an inactivated influenza vaccine. The chain carries TRBV11-2 and TRBJ2-6; 10 bases map to TRBD1. This specimen consisted of PBMCs from blood, obtained 5 to 6 days after vaccination. The CDR3 region has the DNA TGTGCCAGCAGCTTGACACGGGGACAGGGGTTGACTGGGGCCAACGTCCTGACTTTC. Amino acid sequence: CASSLTRGQGLTGANVLTF.